Listed here are 13 T cell receptor beta chains from one sample, sequenced in a study of cytomegalovirus exposure and HLA in healthy donors. Vbeta (60) and Jbeta (13) primers were used in the PCR. Profiled with immunoSEQ multiplex PCR; TCRdb holds only in-frame clones, not every one. There are about 150,000 clones in the sample; about four fifths occur only once, and approximately 1% lies in the top ten. What was sequenced was PBMCs. The receptors stem from a male donor in good health and CMV-seronegative.

This clone occurred once. The CDR3 reads CASSFEQGINEQYF. DNA for the CDR3: TGTGCCAGCAGCTTTGAACAGGGGATCAACGAGCAGTACTTC. This chain links TRBV5-6 with TRBJ2-7; 7 bases agree with TRBD1. The CDR3 is made up of 14 amino acids. The germline gives CDR1 SGHDT, CDR2 YYEEEE. V gave up 2 bases and J gave up 5 bases; unmatched junction bases: 7.

The chain recombines TRBV27 with TRBJ1-2; no reliable D call. Per the germline V gene, CDR1 is MNHEY and CDR2 is SMNVEV (reference sequence). V was shortened by 0 bases and J by 6 bases, with 8 bases between the two germline ends. This CDR3 has 13 residues. The CDR3 is CASSLSPRDGYTF. CDR3 bases: TGTGCCAGCAGTTTATCCCCGAGAGATGGCTACACCTTC.

This clone was seen only a few times. CDR3 nucleotide sequence: TGCGCCAGCAGCGGGGGGACAGAGGGCGTAGCTTTCTTT. Translated, it gives CASSGGTEGVAFF. The chain employs TRBV5-1 and TRBJ1-1, with 7 bases fitting TRBD1. The junction had 10 bases not matched to a gene; V was cut back by 4 bases and J by 10 bases. The CDR3 totals 13 residues. CDR1 and CDR2 from the germline V gene are SGHRS and YFSETQ.

J is TRBJ2-3 and V is TRBV7-2; D is possibly TRBD2 (7 bases). The CDR3 consists of 16 residues. Trimming took 4 bases from V and 8 from J, leaving 22 bases between them. The germline gives CDR1 SGHTA, CDR2 FQGNSA. The CDR3 is CASSSSVSAGARTQYF. The DNA of the CDR3 is TGTGCCAGCAGCTCAAGTGTTTCTGCGGGGGCCCGTACGCAGTATTTT.

The chain carries TRBV9 and TRBJ2-2, with D possibly matching TRBD1 (5 bases). V was trimmed by 2 bases and J by 4 bases, leaving 12 bases between them. The germline V gene has CDR1 SGDLS and CDR2 YYNGEE. This CDR3 spans 15 amino acids. CDR3 nucleotide sequence: TGTGCCAGCAGCGTGGGCAGGGCGGCCACCGGGGAGCTGTTTTTT. This translates into CASSVGRAATGELFF. The complete variable domain, with remaining parts taken from reference TRBV9 and TRBJ2-2, reads DSGVTQTPKHLITATGQRVTLRCSPRSGDLSVYWYQQSLDQGLQFLIQYYNGEERAKGNILERFSAQQFPDLHSELNLSSLELGDSALYFCASSVGRAATGELFFGEGSRLTVL.

The sample holds one count of this clone. The rearrangement joins TRBV6-1 to TRBJ1-2; D may be TRBD1 (6 bases). Germline CDR1 MNHNS, CDR2 SASEGT. The V end was cut by 2 bases, the J end by 6 bases, with 19 bases between. CDR3 length equals 16 residues. The CDR3 DNA sequence: TGTGCCAGCAGTGAAAGGGGGATTTTTCGGACAGATGGCTACACCTTC. It codes for CASSERGIFRTDGYTF.

The V gene is TRBV12-2, the J gene TRBJ2-4; TRBD1 is the table's D call, not checked against the DNA. TRBV12-2 is marked as a pseudogene. This CDR3 has 20 amino acids. CDR3 sequence (DNA): TGTGCAAGTCGCTTCCTCCCCGGGACAGGGGTTATCGTAGCCAAAAACATTCAGTACTTC. This translates into CASRFLPGTGVIVAKNIQYF.

This chain links TRBV18 with TRBJ2-2; 7 positions match TRBD1. V lost 2 bases, J lost 7 bases, and 4 bases stayed unmatched. Germline values: CDR1 KGHSH, CDR2 LQKENI. The CDR3 has 14 residues. Here the CDR3 DNA reads TGTGCCAGCTCACCAACGACAGGGAACGGGGAGCTGTTTTTT. Its protein product is CASSPTTGNGELFF.

The gene calls are TRBV7-2 and TRBJ2-1; D call uncertain. This CDR3 is 15 amino acids long. V shed 5 bases and J shed 6 bases, with 17 bases lying between them. From germline, CDR1 is SGHTA and CDR2 FQGNSA. The CDR3 DNA is TGTGCCAGCAGCCCCCCAGGTATGGTGGCCAATGAGCAGTTCTTC. It codes for CASSPPGMVANEQFF.

As to this clone: Different DNA sequences within this sample yield the same CDR3. This sequence joins TRBV19 and TRBJ1-5, with D possibly being TRBD1 (6 bases). With 4 bases removed from V and 0 bases from J, the gap between germline ends came to 16 bases. This CDR3 is 17 amino acids long. Germline values: CDR1 LNHDA, CDR2 SQIVND (reference sequence). CDR3 bases: TGTGCCAGTAGTACAAGGGACACTCCCTATAGCAATCAGCCCCAGCATTTT. Amino acid sequence: CASSTRDTPYSNQPQHF.

This chain uses TRBV13 with TRBJ2-1; maybe TRBD2 (6 bases). CDR3 length: 16 residues. The V and J ends lost 5 bases and 2 bases respectively, with 16 bases between them. Germline CDR1 is PRHDT and CDR2 is FYEKMQ (reference sequence). CDR3: CASSPSPRGTYNEQFF. The CDR3 bases are TGTGCCAGCAGCCCCTCCCCGCGGGGAACCTACAATGAGCAGTTCTTC.

The chain carries TRBV2 and TRBJ1-6; 8 bases map to TRBD1. The germline CDR1 and CDR2 sequences are SNHLY and FYNNEI. Trimming removed 2 bases from V and 8 bases from J; junction bases left unmatched: 5. The CDR3 spans 15 residues. The CDR3 is CASSELYRGDSPLHF. The CDR3 DNA follows: TGTGCCAGCAGTGAATTATACAGGGGGGATTCACCCCTCCACTTT.

The chain employs TRBV13 and TRBJ1-2; D gene ambiguous. The V and J ends lost 4 bases and 4 bases respectively, with 10 bases between them. Germline-derived CDR1 and CDR2 are PRHDT and FYEKMQ (reference sequence). This CDR3 is 13 amino acids long. The CDR3 spells CASSSYTGYGYTF. CDR3 DNA: TGTGCCAGCAGCTCTTACACGGGCTATGGCTACACCTTC. Full variable domain (outside the CDR3, taken from reference TRBV13 and TRBJ1-2): AAGVIQSPRHLIKEKRETATLKCYPIPRHDTVYWYQQGPGQDPQFLISFYEKMQSDKGSIPDRFSAQQFSDYHSELNMSSLELGDSALYFCASSSYTGYGYTFGSGTRLTVV.